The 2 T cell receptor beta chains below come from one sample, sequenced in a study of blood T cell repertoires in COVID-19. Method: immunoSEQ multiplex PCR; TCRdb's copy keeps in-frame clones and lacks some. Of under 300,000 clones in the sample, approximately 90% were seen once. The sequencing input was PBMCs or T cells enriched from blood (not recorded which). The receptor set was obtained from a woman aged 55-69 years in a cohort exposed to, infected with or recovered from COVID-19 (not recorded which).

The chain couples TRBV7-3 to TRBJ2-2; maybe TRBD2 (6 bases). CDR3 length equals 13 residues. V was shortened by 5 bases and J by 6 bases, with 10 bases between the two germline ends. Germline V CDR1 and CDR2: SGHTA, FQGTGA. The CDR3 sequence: CASSQRGAGELFF. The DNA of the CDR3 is TGTGCCAGCAGCCAGCGCGGGGCCGGGGAGCTGTTTTTT.

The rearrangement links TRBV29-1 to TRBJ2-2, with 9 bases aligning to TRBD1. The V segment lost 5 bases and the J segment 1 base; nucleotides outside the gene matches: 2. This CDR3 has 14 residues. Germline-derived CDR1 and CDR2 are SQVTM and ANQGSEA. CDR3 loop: CSVWDRENTGELFF. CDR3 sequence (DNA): TGCAGCGTTTGGGACAGGGAGAACACCGGGGAGCTGTTTTTT.